This TCR beta chain is from a study of shared clonotypes between healthy human individuals. Subsets obtained from CD4+ cells comprised CD45RA+ naive and CD45RA-negative memory cells. The length of the CDR3 is 16 residues. In germline, CDR1 is SGDLS, CDR2 YYNGEE. Trimming left V 0 bases short and J 9 bases short, with 22 bases between. TCRdb keeps only in-frame clones here, not all; method: immunoSEQ multiplex PCR. The sample shows 2 million to 2.5 million clones, more than 90% of them seen only once. V is TRBV9 and J is TRBJ2-7; tentatively, D is TRBD2 (5 bases). Sequencing was done on a sample of naive CD4+ T cells sorted from blood. Regarding subset: CD45RA+ positively selected. This receptor was identified in a young man in good health. CDR3 nucleotides: TGTGCCAGCAGCGTAGAGACTACATCCCCCGCGAGCGGGCAGTACTTC. Amino acids: CASSVETTSPASGQYF.